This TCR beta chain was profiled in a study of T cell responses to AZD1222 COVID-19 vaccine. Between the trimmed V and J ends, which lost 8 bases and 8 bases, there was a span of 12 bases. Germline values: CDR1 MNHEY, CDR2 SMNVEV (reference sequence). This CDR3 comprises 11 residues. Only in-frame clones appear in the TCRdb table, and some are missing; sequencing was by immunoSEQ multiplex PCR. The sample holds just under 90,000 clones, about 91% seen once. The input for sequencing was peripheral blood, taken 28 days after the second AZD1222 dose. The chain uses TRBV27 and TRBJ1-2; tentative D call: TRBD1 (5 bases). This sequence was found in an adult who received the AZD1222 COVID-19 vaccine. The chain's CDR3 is CASLGTGGYTF. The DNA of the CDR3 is TGTGCCAGCCTCGGGACGGGAGGCTACACCTTC.